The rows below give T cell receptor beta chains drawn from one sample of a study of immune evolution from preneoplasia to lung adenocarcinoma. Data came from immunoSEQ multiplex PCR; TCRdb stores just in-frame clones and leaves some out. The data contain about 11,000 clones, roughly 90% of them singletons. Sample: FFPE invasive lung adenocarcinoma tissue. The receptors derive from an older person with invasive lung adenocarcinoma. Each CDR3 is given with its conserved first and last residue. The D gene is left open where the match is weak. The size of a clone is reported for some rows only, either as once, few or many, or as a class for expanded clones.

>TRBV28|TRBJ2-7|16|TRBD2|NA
CASSLGSGSWSYEQYF
TGTGCCAGCAGTTTGGGGAGCGGGAGTTGGTCCTACGAGCAGTACTTC
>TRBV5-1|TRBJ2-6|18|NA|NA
CASSNPGDVSSGANVLTF
TGCGCCAGCAGCAACCCAGGGGACGTTTCGTCTGGGGCCAACGTCCTGACTTTC
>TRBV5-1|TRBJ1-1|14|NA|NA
CASSLGPQGAEAFF
TGCGCCAGCAGCTTGGGGCCCCAGGGTGCTGAAGCTTTCTTT
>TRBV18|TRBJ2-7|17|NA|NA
CASSPGIGQGSDYEQYF
TGTGCCAGCTCACCTGGGATAGGGCAGGGGTCTGACTACGAGCAGTACTTC
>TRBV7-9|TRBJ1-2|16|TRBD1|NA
CASSSPNRGRRHGYTF
TGTGCCAGCAGCTCACCCAACAGGGGGAGAAGGCATGGCTACACCTTC
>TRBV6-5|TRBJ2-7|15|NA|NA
CASSYSSHAGSEQYF
TGTGCCAGCAGTTACTCGTCGCACGCTGGCTCCGAGCAGTACTTC
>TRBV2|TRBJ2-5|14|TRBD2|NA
CASSGGLAGETQYF
TGTGCCAGCAGTGGAGGACTAGCTGGGGAGACCCAGTACTTC
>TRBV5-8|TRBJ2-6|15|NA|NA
CASSVEVSGANVLTF
TGTGCCAGCAGCGTGGAGGTGTCTGGGGCCAACGTCCTGACTTTC
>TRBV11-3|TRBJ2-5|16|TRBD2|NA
CASSLGTSGGEETQYF
TGTGCCAGCAGCTTAGGTACTAGCGGGGGTGAAGAGACCCAGTACTTC
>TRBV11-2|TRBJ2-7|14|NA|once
CASSSSSRGYEQYF
TGTGCCAGCAGCTCCTCTTCCCGGGGCTACGAGCAGTACTTC
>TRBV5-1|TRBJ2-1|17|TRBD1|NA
CASSPISGTATYNEQFF
TGCGCCAGCAGCCCCATATCCGGGACAGCGACCTACAATGAGCAGTTCTTC
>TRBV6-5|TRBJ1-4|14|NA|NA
CASSEDSGNEKLFF
TGTGCCAGCAGCGAGGACAGCGGGAATGAAAAACTGTTTTTT
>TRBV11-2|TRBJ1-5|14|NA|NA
CASSLDRSDQPQHF
TGTGCCAGCAGCTTAGATAGATCAGATCAGCCCCAGCATTTT
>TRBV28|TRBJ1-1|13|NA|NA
CASSAGRHTEAFF
TGTGCCAGCAGCGCGGGACGGCACACTGAAGCTTTCTTT
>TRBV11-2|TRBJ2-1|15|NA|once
CASSFLPSGRNEQFF
TGTGCCAGCAGCTTCCTTCCCTCGGGGAGAAATGAGCAGTTCTTC
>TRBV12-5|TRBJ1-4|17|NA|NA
CASAQDARDSTNEKLFF
TGTGCTAGTGCCCAGGACGCCAGGGACTCAACTAATGAAAAACTGTTTTTT
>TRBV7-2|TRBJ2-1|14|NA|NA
CASSLLGAYNEQFF
TGTGCCAGCAGCTTACTCGGAGCCTACAATGAGCAGTTCTTC
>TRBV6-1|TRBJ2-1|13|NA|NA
CATRQNQVYEQFF
TGTGCCACCAGACAGAACCAAGTTTATGAGCAGTTCTTC
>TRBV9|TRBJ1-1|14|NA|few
CASSVSALDTEAFF
TGTGCCAGCAGCGTATCAGCTTTAGACACTGAAGCTTTCTTT
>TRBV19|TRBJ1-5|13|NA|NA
CASSEQQNQPQHF
TGTGCCAGTAGCGAACAGCAAAATCAGCCCCAGCATTTT
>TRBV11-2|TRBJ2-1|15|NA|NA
CASSFLGGPSNEQFF
TGTGCCAGCAGCTTCCTCGGGGGGCCCTCCAATGAGCAGTTCTTC
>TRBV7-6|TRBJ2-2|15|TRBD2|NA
CASSQTSGGTGELFF
TGTGCCAGCAGCCAGACTAGCGGGGGGACCGGGGAGCTGTTTTTT
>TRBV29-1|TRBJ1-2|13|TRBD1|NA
CSVPGQGGYGYTF
TGCAGCGTTCCAGGACAGGGAGGTTATGGCTACACCTTC
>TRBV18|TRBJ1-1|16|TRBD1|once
CASSLKGQGAPAEAFF
TGTGCCAGCTCACTCAAGGGACAGGGGGCGCCTGCTGAAGCTTTCTTT
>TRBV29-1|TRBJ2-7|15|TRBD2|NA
CSVERAGVPPYEQYF
TGCAGCGTTGAACGGGCGGGAGTTCCCCCCTACGAGCAGTACTTC
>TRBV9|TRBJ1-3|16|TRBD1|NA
CASSASDRAGGNTIYF
TGTGCCAGCAGCGCCTCCGACAGGGCCGGGGGAAACACCATATATTTT
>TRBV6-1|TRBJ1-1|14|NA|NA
CASSERDSDRRAFF
TGTGCCAGCAGTGAAAGAGATTCTGACAGGCGTGCTTTCTTT
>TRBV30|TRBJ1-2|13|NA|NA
CAERQPGVGGYTF
TGTGCCGAGCGCCAACCTGGGGTCGGCGGCTACACCTTC
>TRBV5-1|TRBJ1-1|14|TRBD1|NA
CASSEQGGNTEAFF
TGCGCCAGCAGCGAGCAGGGGGGGAACACTGAAGCTTTCTTT
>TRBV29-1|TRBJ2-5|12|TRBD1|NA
CSARQGRETQYF
TGCAGCGCTAGACAGGGGAGGGAGACCCAGTACTTC
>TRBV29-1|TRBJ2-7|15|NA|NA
CSVMFREDRGNEQYF
TGCAGCGTTATGTTCCGGGAGGACAGAGGGAACGAGCAGTACTTC
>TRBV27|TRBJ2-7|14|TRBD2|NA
CASSVSSGSYEQYF
TGTGCCAGCAGTGTTTCTAGCGGTTCCTACGAGCAGTACTTC
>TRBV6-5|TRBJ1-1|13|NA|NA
CASSGKWQGMAFF
TGTGCCAGCAGTGGGAAATGGCAGGGGATGGCTTTCTTT
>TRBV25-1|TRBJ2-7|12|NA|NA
CASSRSSYEQYF
TGTGCCAGCTCTAGGAGCTCCTACGAGCAGTACTTC
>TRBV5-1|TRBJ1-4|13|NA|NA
CASSLGGREKLFF
TGCGCCAGCAGCTTAGGCGGAAGGGAAAAACTGTTTTTT
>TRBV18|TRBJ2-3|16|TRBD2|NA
CASSSAPGGLTDTQYF
TGTGCCAGCTCCTCCGCCCCGGGAGGGCTTACAGATACGCAGTATTTT
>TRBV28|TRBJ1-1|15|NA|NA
CASSLFLGGGTEAFF
TGTGCCAGCAGTTTATTCTTGGGAGGGGGCACTGAAGCTTTCTTT
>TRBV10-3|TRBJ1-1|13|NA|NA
CASYSGPRTEAFF
TGTGCCTCCTATTCGGGCCCGAGGACTGAAGCTTTCTTT
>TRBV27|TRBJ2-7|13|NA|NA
CASSFSRLYEQYF
TGTGCCAGCAGTTTCAGTAGACTCTACGAGCAGTACTTC
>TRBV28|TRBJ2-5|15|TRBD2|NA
CASSRTSRYQETQYF
TGTGCCAGCAGTAGGACTAGTCGTTACCAAGAGACCCAGTACTTC
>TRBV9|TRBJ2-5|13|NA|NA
CASSVSGVETQYF
TGTGCCAGCAGCGTGTCAGGGGTAGAGACCCAGTACTTC